This TCR beta chain was recorded in a study of T cells in Graves' hyperthyroidism and ophthalmopathy. In this sample, this clonotype turned up many times. A roughly 10 ml volume of fresh peripheral blood provided the PBMCs. The CDR3 length is 14 residues. The germline CDR1 and CDR2 sequences are SGHTA and FQGTGA. The J segment lost 4 bases and the V segment lost 5 bases, leaving 3 bases of the junction unmatched. RNA transcripts provided the source from which TCR beta CDR3 regions were amplified. First-round RT-PCR of the TCR CDR3 relied on the HTBI primer set. TCRdb called the multiplex PCR reads again in MiXCR, with one record for every CDR3 protein. The table includes under 350,000 distinct CDR3 sequences, under 25% detected once.

The chain carries TRBV7-3 and TRBJ2-1; 9 nucleotides align to TRBD1. The source of this sequence is a woman aged 45-60 years with Graves' hyperthyroidism. Sequencing was done on a sample of blood. CDR3: CASSKGQGYNEQFF. The CDR3 DNA is TGTGCCAGCAGCAAGGGACAGGGTTACAATGAGCAGTTCTTC.